These 31 T cell receptor beta chains share one sample of origin, sequenced in a study of T cell changes during pregnancy in multiple sclerosis. Libraries were prepared by immunoSEQ multiplex PCR; TCRdb keeps only in-frame clonotypes and omits some of them. The data contain 75,000 to 95,000 clones, around 93% of them seen just once; the ten biggest clones take up about 0.95%. The specimen was peripheral blood, collected before pregnancy. All receptors derive from a female donor with multiple sclerosis, enrolled in a pregnancy study.

The V call is TRBV5-1, the J call TRBJ1-2; unclear D gene. The V end was cut by 0 bases, the J end by 1 base, with 10 bases between. The CDR3 spans 15 residues. Germline CDR1 and CDR2: SGHRS and YFSETQ. The DNA for the CDR3 is TGCGCCAGCAGCTTGGGCGGCAGCTTTAACTATGGCTACACCTTC. Its translation: CASSLGGSFNYGYTF.

The rearrangement uses TRBV29-1 and TRBJ1-5; no firm D call. Trimming left V 0 bases short and J 4 bases short, with 7 bases between. This CDR3 comprises 13 residues. The germline V gene has CDR1 SQVTM and CDR2 ANQGSEA. In DNA form, the CDR3 reads TGCAGCGTTGAAGAAGCCAAAAATCAGCCCCAGCATTTT. Amino acid sequence: CSVEEAKNQPQHF.

This chain connects TRBV5-1 to TRBJ2-5, with 12 bases that match TRBD1. The V gene's germline CDR1 is SGHRS and CDR2 YFSETQ. J lost 4 bases, V lost 2 bases, and 6 bases had no gene match. The CDR3 spans 16 residues. CDR3 in DNA: TGCGCCAGCAGCTTAAACCCGGGACAGGGGGCAGAGACCCAGTACTTC. Protein: CASSLNPGQGAETQYF.

The rearrangement uses TRBV2 and TRBJ2-3; 8 bases agree with TRBD2. The ends lost 3 bases at V and 2 bases at J; junction bases unmatched: 7. This CDR3 contains 16 residues. Looked up from germline, CDR1 is SNHLY and CDR2 is FYNNEI. As DNA, the CDR3 is TGTGCCAGCAGTGAGCACGGGACTAGGTACACAGATACGCAGTATTTT. Amino acids: CASSEHGTRYTDTQYF.

V gene TRBV7-8 combines with J gene TRBJ2-2; 7 nucleotides line up with TRBD1. The V gene end was trimmed by 3 bases and the J gene end by 3 bases; junction bases not matched to a gene: 4. The germline V gene has CDR1 SGHVS and CDR2 FQNEAQ. This CDR3 is built from 15 residues. CDR3 amino acids: CASSLTGFDTGELFF. DNA for the CDR3: TGTGCCAGCAGCTTGACAGGGTTTGACACCGGGGAGCTGTTTTTT.

There are a few counts of this clone. This chain uses TRBV5-4 with TRBJ1-6; D unclear. The CDR3 contains 16 residues. CDR1 is SGHNT and CDR2 is YYREEE in the germline V gene (reference sequence). V lost 0 bases to trimming and J lost 7 bases, with 14 bases between them. The chain's CDR3 is CASSLEVGRRNSPLHF. The CDR3 DNA follows: TGTGCCAGCAGCTTGGAGGTGGGAAGGAGGAATTCACCCCTCCACTTT.

The chain employs TRBV5-4 and TRBJ1-2; 7 positions match TRBD1. Per the germline V gene, CDR1 is SGHNT and CDR2 is YYREEE (reference sequence). CDR3 length: 14 residues. The ends lost 1 base at V and 13 bases at J; junction bases unmatched: 13. The CDR3 DNA reads as TGTGCCAGCAGCTTGCCGATGGACAGGACCAGATCCACCTTC. Protein sequence: CASSLPMDRTRSTF.

V and J are TRBV2 and TRBJ2-5; D not resolved. Germline V gene data show CDR1 as SNHLY and CDR2 as FYNNEI. The V end was cut by 7 bases, the J end by 5 bases, with 17 bases between. The CDR3 extends over 14 amino acids. CDR3 sequence: CASTPKWAPETQYF. In DNA form, the CDR3 reads TGTGCCAGCACCCCTAAGTGGGCGCCGGAGACCCAGTACTTC.

V and J are TRBV6-1 and TRBJ2-1; D might be TRBD2 (8 bases). The CDR3 is 15 residues long. Germline V CDR1 and CDR2: MNHNS, SASEGT. V was cut by 4 bases and J by 10 bases, with 20 bases left in between. The CDR3 spells CASSGHGRGQKEQFF. The CDR3 nucleotides read TGTGCCAGCAGTGGCCACGGGAGGGGACAGAAGGAGCAGTTCTTC.

This CDR3 is CASSFRGLYNEQFF. CDR3 nucleotide sequence: TGTGCCAGCAGCTTTAGGGGGTTGTACAATGAGCAGTTCTTC. The chain has TRBV11-1 and TRBJ2-1; maybe TRBD1 (6 bases). Germline V gives CDR1 SGHAT, CDR2 FQDESV (reference sequence). The CDR3 loop spans 14 amino acids. V was pared by 3 bases and J by 4 bases, with 10 bases between.

CDR3 sequence reads: CALDGTGGNYEQYF. CDR3 nucleotides: TGTGCACTGGACGGGACAGGGGGCAACTACGAGCAGTACTTC. The rearrangement links TRBV7-9 to TRBJ2-7, with 12 bases matching TRBD1. The CDR3 sequence is 14 residues long. Looked up from germline, CDR1 is SEHNR and CDR2 is FQNEAQ (reference sequence).

V gene TRBV7-2 combines with J gene TRBJ2-7; D is unresolved. This CDR3 has 13 amino acids. Trimming stripped 7 bases from V and 2 bases from J, with 12 bases between. Germline V gene data show CDR1 as SGHTA and CDR2 as FQGNSA. The CDR3: CASTRGYTYEQYF. CDR3 DNA sequence: TGTGCCAGCACCCGAGGCTATACCTACGAGCAGTACTTC.

This clone was observed a single time. The chain recombines TRBV6-1 with TRBJ2-1, with 10 positions matching TRBD2. V was pared by 2 bases and J by 4 bases, with 11 bases of the junction left unmatched. Germline V gene sequence: CDR1 MNHNS, CDR2 SASEGT. The CDR3 length is 18 residues. CDR3 sequence reads: CASSESGGALKVYNEQFF. Written as DNA, the CDR3 is TGTGCCAGCAGTGAAAGCGGGGGGGCGCTCAAGGTGTACAATGAGCAGTTCTTC.

The chain couples TRBV29-1 to TRBJ1-1, with 8 bases fitting TRBD1. CDR1 is SQVTM and CDR2 is ANQGSEA in the germline V gene. This CDR3 spans 14 amino acids. V trimming: 4 bases; J trimming: 7 bases; junction bases outside the gene matches: 11. CDR3 sequence reads: CSVVLTGEGIEAFF. The CDR3 DNA follows: TGCAGCGTTGTTCTGACAGGGGAGGGGATTGAAGCTTTCTTT.

The chain employs TRBV9 and TRBJ2-7; the match to TRBD2 covers 7 bases. The CDR3 runs 15 residues. CDR1 and CDR2 from the germline V gene are SGDLS and YYNGEE. Trimming cost V 3 bases and J 2 bases; bases outside gene matches: 8. CDR3 nucleotides: TGTGCCAGCAGCGCTGGCGGGGGAATTCCCTACGAGCAGTACTTC. Translated, it gives CASSAGGGIPYEQYF.

This chain uses TRBV18 with TRBJ1-4; D gene ambiguous. Germline-derived CDR1 and CDR2 are KGHSH and LQKENI. This CDR3 region has 13 residues. Trimming pared 6 bases from V and 5 bases from J, leaving 10 bases between. In DNA form, the CDR3 reads TGTGCCAGCTCGCGCACCCTGAATGAAAAACTGTTTTTT. It codes for CASSRTLNEKLFF.

This clone came up a few times. The genes are TRBV30 and TRBJ1-1; possibly TRBD1 for D (6 bases). This CDR3 region has 14 residues. CDR1 and CDR2 from the germline V gene are GTSNPN and SVGIG (reference sequence). With 1 base removed from V and 2 bases from J, the gap between germline ends came to 11 bases. The chain's CDR3 is CAWSALQGNTEAFF. The CDR3 DNA sequence: TGTGCCTGGAGTGCCCTACAGGGAAACACTGAAGCTTTCTTT.

The chain couples TRBV13 to TRBJ2-2, with a weak D call TRBD2 (6 bases). Trimming cost V 1 base and J 1 base, with 13 bases left between them. The CDR3 totals 17 residues. In germline, CDR1 is PRHDT, CDR2 FYEKMQ (reference sequence). CDR3 protein: CASSLVSGLRNTGELFF. In DNA, the CDR3 is TGTGCCAGCAGCTTAGTTTCGGGACTCAGGAACACCGGGGAGCTGTTTTTT.

The rearrangement uses TRBV7-2 and TRBJ2-1, with 11 bases that match TRBD2. Germline CDR1 reads SGHTA; CDR2 reads FQGNSA. This CDR3 region has 15 residues. V shed 3 bases, J shed 6 bases, and the junction held 4 bases outside the gene matches. CDR3 nucleotides: TGTGCCAGCAGCTTTCTCCTAGCGGGGGGCAATGAGCAGTTCTTC. Its translation: CASSFLLAGGNEQFF.

The V gene is TRBV7-9, the J gene TRBJ2-7; maybe TRBD2 (6 bases). V was pared by 6 bases and J by 6 bases, with 24 bases between. CDR1 and CDR2 (germline): SEHNR, FQNEAQ (reference sequence). The CDR3 loop spans 16 amino acids. For the CDR3, the DNA is TGTGCCAGCAGTGTCTCGCAGGGAGGTACGGCAGGCGAGCAGTACTTC. Its protein product is CASSVSQGGTAGEQYF.

The count of this clone is one. The rearrangement joins TRBV7-9 to TRBJ1-1, with TRBD1 matching 9 bases. Looked up from germline, CDR1 is SEHNR and CDR2 is FQNEAQ (reference sequence). J was trimmed by 5 bases and V by 6 bases; bases with no gene match: 4. CDR3 length: 13 residues. The CDR3 coding sequence is TGTGCCAGCAGGAGGGACAGGGTTACTGAAGCTTTCTTT. Translating gives CASRRDRVTEAFF. Full variable domain (rest looked up from reference TRBV7-9 and TRBJ1-1): DTGVSQNPRHKITKRGQNVTFRCDPISEHNRLYWYRQTLGQGPEFLTYFQNEAQLEKSRLLSDRFSAERPKGSFSTLEIQRTEQGDSAMYLCASRRDRVTEAFFGQGTRLTVV.

The V call is TRBV5-1, the J call TRBJ2-2; 7 positions agree with TRBD2. V was clipped by 4 bases and J by 0 bases; unmatched bases: 9. Per the germline V gene, CDR1 is SGHRS and CDR2 is YFSETQ. This CDR3 contains 17 residues. The CDR3 DNA reads as TGCGCCAGCAGCCCAAGACCTAGCGGCGCGAACACCGGGGAGCTGTTTTTT. Translated, it gives CASSPRPSGANTGELFF.

The rearrangement uses TRBV5-1 and TRBJ1-3; 9 nucleotides agree with TRBD1. The V gene end was trimmed by 1 base and the J gene end by 0 bases; junction bases not matched to a gene: 11. Germline CDR1 and CDR2: SGHRS and YFSETQ. The CDR3 length is 19 residues. CDR3 in amino acids: CASSLPRGGQGSSGNTIYF. The CDR3 coding sequence is TGCGCCAGCAGCTTGCCCAGGGGTGGACAGGGGAGCTCTGGAAACACCATATATTTT.

The chain combines TRBV27 with TRBJ1-1; D unclear. This CDR3 spans 13 amino acids. V was pared by 5 bases and J by 0 bases, with 7 bases between. Germline V lookup: CDR1 MNHEY, CDR2 SMNVEV (reference sequence). The CDR3 reads CASSLTVNTEAFF. In DNA form, the CDR3 reads TGTGCCAGCAGTCTTACGGTGAACACTGAAGCTTTCTTT.

This chain links TRBV27 with TRBJ2-7, with 8 bases matching TRBD1. V was clipped by 2 bases and J by 3 bases; unmatched bases: 3. Germline V gene sequence: CDR1 MNHEY, CDR2 SMNVEV (reference sequence). This CDR3 region has 14 residues. The CDR3 spells CASSLRQGYYEQYF. For the CDR3, the DNA is TGTGCCAGCAGTTTAAGACAGGGGTACTACGAGCAGTACTTC.

This chain uses TRBV2 with TRBJ2-1; 10 bases line up with TRBD2. With 4 bases clipped from V and 9 bases from J, the junction kept 12 bases outside the gene matches. Germline lookup yields CDR1 SNHLY and CDR2 FYNNEI. The CDR3 is 16 amino acids. CDR3: CASSVVSGGLKSEQFF. The CDR3 DNA sequence: TGTGCCAGCAGTGTCGTTAGCGGGGGGCTTAAAAGTGAGCAGTTCTTC.

V gene TRBV4-1 combines with J gene TRBJ2-3; 8 nucleotides align to TRBD2. Germline CDR1 and CDR2: MGHRA and YSYEKL. CDR3 length: 16 amino acids. With 5 bases clipped from V and 0 bases from J, the junction kept 7 bases outside the gene matches. CDR3 DNA sequence: TGCGCCAGCAGCGCACTAGCGGAGCCCAGCACAGATACGCAGTATTTT. This translates into CASSALAEPSTDTQYF.

V and J are TRBV5-1 and TRBJ2-1, with D perhaps TRBD1 (6 bases). Germline CDR1 reads SGHRS; CDR2 reads YFSETQ. The V end was cut by 4 bases, the J end by 4 bases, with 24 bases between. CDR3 size: 18 residues. CDR3 sequence: CASSTNPNTGNRYNEQFF. DNA for the CDR3: TGCGCCAGCAGCACCAACCCCAATACAGGGAACCGTTACAATGAGCAGTTCTTC.

The rearrangement uses TRBV6-1 and TRBJ1-2; D possibly corresponds to TRBD1 (6 bases). V lost 8 bases and J lost 2, with 9 bases in between. Germline V gene lookup returns CDR1 MNHNS and CDR2 SASEGT. CDR3 length equals 12 residues. The CDR3 DNA reads TGTGCCAGCTCTGACAGGAACTATGGCTACACCTTC. Translation: CASSDRNYGYTF.

This chain links TRBV19 with TRBJ2-7; the match to TRBD2 covers 11 bases. The CDR3 extends over 16 amino acids. With 3 bases clipped from V and 2 bases from J, the junction kept 6 bases outside the gene matches. Germline V gives CDR1 LNHDA, CDR2 SQIVND (reference sequence). The CDR3 here is CASSMWLAGGTYEQYF. The CDR3 nucleotides read TGTGCCAGTAGTATGTGGCTAGCGGGAGGAACCTACGAGCAGTACTTC. The entire variable domain, with the rest obtained from reference TRBV19 and TRBJ2-7, is as follows: DGGITQSPKYLFRKEGQNVTLSCEQNLNHDAMYWYRQDPGQGLRLIYYSQIVNDFQKGDIAEGYSVSREKKESFPLTVTSAQKNPTAFYLCASSMWLAGGTYEQYFGPGTRLTVT.

This clone occurred a few times. The V and J genes are TRBV6-1 and TRBJ2-4; no firm D call. With 1 base removed from V and 0 bases from J, the gap between germline ends came to 4 bases. Germline CDR1 reads MNHNS; CDR2 reads SASEGT. The CDR3 extends over 14 amino acids. The CDR3 protein is CASSEGVAKNIQYF. The CDR3 bases are TGTGCCAGCAGTGAAGGAGTAGCCAAAAACATTCAGTACTTC.